What follows describes a single TCR beta chain. CDR1 is SGDLS, CDR2 YYNGEE, per germline. V was cut by 3 bases and J by 0 bases, with 10 bases left in between. CDR3 length: 15 amino acids. The data belong to a study of blood T cell repertoires in COVID-19. Overall study context: Acute-phase and convalescent COVID-19 samples originated in the United States, Italy and Spain.

The method was immunoSEQ multiplex PCR; TCRdb's version includes in-frame clones alone and lacks a portion of them. This sample has about 30,000 clones, with nearly 90% found just once. V is TRBV9 and J is TRBJ2-1; a possible D gene is TRBD1 (6 bases). The TCR sequence derives from a human donor in a cohort sampled during active COVID-19. The sequenced sample consisted of peripheral blood. The CDR3 DNA reads TGTGCCAGCAGCGCGACAGGTAACTCCTACAATGAGCAGTTCTTC. It yields the protein CASSATGNSYNEQFF.